This T cell receptor beta chain was identified in a study of shared clonotypes between healthy human individuals. The method was immunoSEQ multiplex PCR; TCRdb's version includes in-frame clones alone and lacks a portion of them. The table has about 980,000 clones, over 60% seen once. This clone showed up just a few times. Its antigen is unknown. General observations from the study: A generally larger estimated richness was seen in naive subsets than in memory subsets.

CDR1 SGHRS and CDR2 YFSETQ come from the germline V gene. The CDR3 has 11 amino acids. The V end was cut by 0 bases, the J end by 10 bases, with 5 bases between. Sequencing was carried out using memory CD4+ T cells sorted from blood. Indicated subset: CD45RA-negative fraction. The chain links TRBV5-1 to TRBJ2-1; D remains unclear. The source of this sequence is a man younger than 35 in good health. The DNA for the CDR3 is TGCGCCAGCAGCTTGGAGTGGGAGCAGTTCTTC. Its protein product is CASSLEWEQFF.